This T cell receptor (beta chain) is drawn from a study of T-cell reconstitution after alpha-beta-depleted transplantation in children. V shed 4 bases and J shed 2 bases, with 12 bases lying between them. Germline values: CDR1 DFQATT, CDR2 SNEGSKA (reference sequence). This CDR3 has 13 amino acids. Study observations and caveats: Newly produced T cells mostly accounted for T-cell counts and diversity one year post-transplant. Expanded graft clones, several hundred of them, were reportedly the source of alpha-beta T cells about two months after transplant.

Ten or more counts support this clonotype. Its specificity is unknown. The TCRbeta library was prepared with unique molecular identifiers. TCRdb re-called the PCR reads through MiXCR, storing one row per CDR3 protein. Of fewer than 350,000 distinct CDR3 sequences detected, 7.5% to 9% appear once; the ten largest clones hold over 7.5%. The chain combines TRBV20-1 with TRBJ2-7, with unresolved D. The TCR originated in a female patient between 2 and 15 years old who had a stem cell transplant for Fanconi anemia, so the T cells may come from the graft donor. This sample comprised peripheral blood, obtained 360 days after TCRalphabeta/CD19-depleted stem cell transplant. The CDR3: CSAIDTGTYEQYV. The CDR3 bases are TGCAGTGCTATCGACACGGGTACCTACGAGCAGTACGTC.